This passage covers 2 T cell receptor beta chains from one sample sequenced in a study of T cells after yellow fever vaccination. TCRdb used MiXCR to reprocess the 5' RACE reads, holding one entry per CDR3 protein. The data hold a few hundred thousand distinct CDR3 sequences, with roughly a sixth observed a single time. The starting material was PBMCs, obtained 4 to 6 days after the first yellow fever vaccination. These receptors came from a man aged 18 to 30 who received the YFV17D yellow fever vaccine.

The CDR3: CASSDAWGGQSYEQYF. The CDR3 DNA follows: TGTGCCAGCAGCGATGCGTGGGGGGGCCAATCCTACGAGCAGTACTTC. The J gene is TRBJ2-7, the V gene TRBV11-2, with D possibly TRBD2 on 7 matching bases. V was trimmed by 5 bases and J by 1 base, leaving 18 bases between them. Germline-derived CDR1 and CDR2 are SGHAT and FQNNGV. The CDR3 contains 16 residues. Full variable domain (remainder filled in from reference TRBV11-2 and TRBJ2-7): EAGVAQSPRYKIIEKRQSVAFWCNPISGHATLYWYQQILGQGPKLLIQFQNNGVVDDSQLPKDRFSAERLKGVDSTLKIQPAKLEDSAVYLCASSDAWGGQSYEQYFGPGTRLTVT.

The sample holds a few counts of this clonotype. The chain recombines TRBV6-4 with TRBJ2-2; TRBD1 matches 7 bases. J was trimmed by 7 bases and V by 6 bases; bases with no gene match: 8. The CDR3 extends over 14 amino acids. Germline assignment: CDR1 MRHNA and CDR2 SNTAGT. Written as DNA, the CDR3 is TGTGCCAGCAGGCGACAGGGCGATGGCGGGGAGCTGTTTTTT. Translation gives CASRRQGDGGELFF.